This T cell receptor beta chain was identified during a study of response to subunit inactivated influenza vaccine. Findings of the study overall: Few new T cells, the authors suggested, are recruited by each seasonal influenza vaccination.

This clonotype has at least ten counts. Its antigen is unknown. TCRdb itself ran the RT-PCR reads through MiXCR, one entry per CDR3 protein. The table has around 580,000 distinct CDR3 sequences, 14% seen once. The sequencing used PBMCs from blood, collected less than 13 days after vaccination. This sequence originates from a man aged 50-60 years who received an inactivated influenza vaccine.

CDR3 DNA sequence: TGTGCCAGCAGTTTGACAGGGCCGCAAGAGACCCAGTACTTC. Amino acids: CASSLTGPQETQYF. The chain has TRBV12-3 or TRBV12-4 and TRBJ2-5; 7 bases are shared with TRBD1. This CDR3 is built from 14 residues. J gave up 2 bases and V 3 bases, and 3 bases lay outside the gene matches.